This T cell receptor beta chain stems from a study of T-cell memory formation after mild COVID-19. On the study more broadly: TCR clusters were mostly confined to one donor each. Broader study findings: Memory cells collected pre-infection included some clones that later responded, suggesting cross-reactive memory joined. In second-wave clones peaking day 37, SARS-CoV-2 specificity remained unconfirmed.

TCRdb re-called the 5' RACE reads through MiXCR, storing one row per CDR3 protein. The sample includes approximately 340,000 distinct CDR3 sequences, under 15% of them seen just once. This clonotype was observed a few times. The target antigen is unknown. The TCR comes from a man aged 18 to 30 who had mild COVID-19 (a few samples of this study predate the infection). Cell type and time point are not known. Sample: PBMCs or a T cell subset sorted from them (not recorded which).

CDR3 in amino acids: CASSDQGGTNYGYTF. The CDR3 DNA is TGTGCCAGCAGCGACCAGGGGGGAACTAACTATGGCTACACCTTC. V usage is TRBV12-3 or TRBV12-4 and J usage is TRBJ1-2; 7 positions agree with TRBD1. Trimming at V came to 6 bases and at J to 0 bases, leaving 7 bases not matched to a gene. This CDR3 comprises 15 residues.